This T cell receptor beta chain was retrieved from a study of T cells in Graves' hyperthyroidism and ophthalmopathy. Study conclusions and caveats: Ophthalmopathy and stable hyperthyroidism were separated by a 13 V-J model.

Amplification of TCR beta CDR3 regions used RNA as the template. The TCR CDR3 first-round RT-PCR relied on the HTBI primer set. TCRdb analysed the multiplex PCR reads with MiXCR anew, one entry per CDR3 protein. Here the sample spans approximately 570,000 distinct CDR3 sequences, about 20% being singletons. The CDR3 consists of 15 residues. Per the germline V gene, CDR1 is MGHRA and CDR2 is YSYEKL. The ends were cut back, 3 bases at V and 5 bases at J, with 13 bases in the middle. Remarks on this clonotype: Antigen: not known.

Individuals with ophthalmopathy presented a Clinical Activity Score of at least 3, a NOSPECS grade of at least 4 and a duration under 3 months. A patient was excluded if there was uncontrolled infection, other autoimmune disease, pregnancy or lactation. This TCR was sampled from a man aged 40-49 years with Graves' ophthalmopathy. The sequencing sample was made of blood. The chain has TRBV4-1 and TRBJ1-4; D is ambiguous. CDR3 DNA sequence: TGCGCCAGCAGCCAGGGCCTGATCTTGAATGAAAAACTGTTTTTT. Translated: CASSQGLILNEKLFF.